Shown below are 27 T cell receptor beta chains from a single sample sequenced in a study of CD8 T cells in ankylosing spondylitis. Findings of the study overall: Seemingly distinctive of ankylosing spondylitis blood was a TCR beta motif formed by eight highly homologous variants.

Which antigens these TCRs recognize remains unknown. TCRdb reanalysed the 5' RACE reads using MiXCR and keeps one entry per CDR3 protein. The sample has about 540,000 distinct CDR3 sequences; 9.5% to 15% are singletons. Source material: blood, either unsorted or a sorted T cell fraction (not recorded which). Receptors originate from a male donor with ankylosing spondylitis.

The gene calls are TRBV6-2 or TRBV6-3 and TRBJ2-7; TRBD2 might be the D (5 bases). With 2 bases removed from V and 6 bases from J, the gap between germline ends came to 14 bases. Germline lookup yields CDR1 MNHEY and CDR2 SVGEGT. The CDR3 sequence is 14 residues long. CDR3 nucleotide sequence: TGTGCCAGCAGTTACCCCGGAGTACGGGGCGAGCAGTACTTC. Translating gives CASSYPGVRGEQYF.

The J gene is TRBJ2-1, the V gene TRBV24-1; 8 nucleotides align to TRBD2. This CDR3 region has 14 residues. Germline values: CDR1 KGHDR, CDR2 SFDVKD. J gave up 10 bases and V 6 bases, and 10 bases lay outside the gene matches. The CDR3 DNA sequence: TGTGCCACCAGTCGAAGCGGGAGTTCCAGGGAGCAGTTCTTC. It specifies CATSRSGSSREQFF.

The chain links TRBV11-2 to TRBJ2-1; 7 bases fit TRBD1. Trimming cost V 7 bases and J 4 bases; bases outside gene matches: 13. Germline values: CDR1 SGHAT, CDR2 FQNNGV. This CDR3 has 16 amino acids. CDR3 nucleotides: TGTGCCAGCACCCTAGATCTCGGGACAGAATACAATGAGCAGTTCTTC. Translation: CASTLDLGTEYNEQFF.

V and J are TRBV15 and TRBJ2-1, with D tentatively TRBD2 (6 bases). Germline CDR1 reads LNHNV; CDR2 reads YYDKDF (reference sequence). The CDR3 sequence is 15 residues long. V lost 1 base and J lost 10, with 17 bases in between. The CDR3 loop is CATSRALRGRGEQFF. The CDR3 DNA sequence: TGTGCCACCAGCAGAGCCCTCCGAGGACGGGGGGAGCAGTTCTTC.

CDR3 sequence (DNA): TGTGCCAGCAGACTGGGTGCGGGAGGGCCGGTTGAGCAGTTCTTC. This codes for CASRLGAGGPVEQFF. V is TRBV7-2 and J is TRBJ2-1, with 9 nucleotides matching TRBD2. Looked up from germline, CDR1 is SGHTA and CDR2 is FQGNSA. With 6 bases clipped from V and 9 bases from J, the junction kept 12 bases outside the gene matches. This CDR3 comprises 15 residues.

The chain has TRBV7-9 and TRBJ2-1; D ambiguous. Trimming removed 4 bases from V and 9 bases from J, with 13 bases in between. From germline, CDR1 is SEHNR and CDR2 FQNEAQ (reference sequence). The CDR3 has 13 residues. Written as DNA, the CDR3 is TGTGCCAGCAGCTCTCAGTGGGTGGGTGAGCAGTTCTTC. Amino acids: CASSSQWVGEQFF.

The table lists this clonotype with a few counts. The chain joins TRBV20-1 to TRBJ2-1, with D perhaps matching TRBD2 (5 bases). V was shortened by 4 bases and J by 0 bases, with 10 bases between the two germline ends. Germline values: CDR1 DFQATT, CDR2 SNEGSKA (reference sequence). The CDR3 extends over 14 amino acids. CDR3 DNA sequence: TGCAGTGCTATTAGCGAGAGCTCCTACAATGAGCAGTTCTTC. Translation gives CSAISESSYNEQFF.

This clonotype was seen repeatedly, ten times or more. The V and J genes are TRBV29-1 and TRBJ2-3; D call uncertain. The V gene lost 3 bases and the J gene lost 2 bases, with 12 bases spanning the gap. The CDR3 runs to 14 residues. Germline CDR1 is SQVTM and CDR2 is ANQGSEA. The CDR3 is CSVEGVGYTDTQYF. For the CDR3, the DNA is TGCAGCGTTGAGGGTGTCGGGTACACAGATACGCAGTATTTT.

This clonotype came up a few times. The CDR3 DNA follows: TGTGCCAGCAGCGAAACAGGGGGTTTCGCCTACGAGCAGTACTTC. Translated: CASSETGGFAYEQYF. The chain joins TRBV12-3 or TRBV12-4 to TRBJ2-7, with 8 nucleotides matching TRBD1. The CDR3 totals 15 residues. J gave up 2 bases and V 6 bases, and 9 bases lay outside the gene matches.

The gene calls are TRBV27 and TRBJ1-1; TRBD1 is a possible D gene (6 bases). The CDR3 is 11 residues long. Trimming shortened V by 11 bases and J by 8 bases, and 15 bases separated the two germline ends. CDR1 is MNHEY and CDR2 is SMNVEV in the germline V gene (reference sequence). In nucleotides, the CDR3 is TGTGCCTCTCTGGGGGGGCGAGAAGCTTTCTTT. Encoded protein: CASLGGREAFF.

The chain combines TRBV5-1 with TRBJ2-1; D unclear. The CDR3 contains 13 residues. The ends were cut back, 1 base at V and 8 bases at J, with 10 bases in the middle. CDR1 and CDR2 (germline): SGHRS, YFSETQ. CDR3 in DNA: TGCGCCAGCAGCTTGCAGGTTCTCGATGAGCAGTTCTTC. As protein: CASSLQVLDEQFF. The full variable domain, with the rest looked up from reference TRBV5-1 and TRBJ2-1, is KAGVTQTPRYLIKTRGQQVTLSCSPISGHRSVSWYQQTPGQGLQFLFEYFSETQRNKGNFPGRFSGRQFSNSRSEMNVSTLELGDSALYLCASSLQVLDEQFFGPGTRLTVL.

This clonotype came up a few times. The V gene is TRBV7-2, the J gene TRBJ2-3, with D uncertain. CDR3 size: 12 residues. Trimming removed 5 bases at V and 4 bases at J, with 7 bases between. Germline CDR1 and CDR2: SGHTA and FQGNSA. Here the CDR3 DNA reads TGTGCCAGCAGCCTTAAGGCAGATACGCAGTATTTT. Its translation is CASSLKADTQYF.

This chain joins TRBV14 and TRBJ2-7; perhaps TRBD1 as D (6 bases). Germline-derived CDR1 and CDR2 are SGHDN and FVKESK. V was cut by 4 bases and J by 2 bases, with 15 bases left in between. This CDR3 has 15 residues. As DNA, the CDR3 is TGTGCCAGCAGCCTTTTCAACAGGGACACCTACGAGCAGTACTTC. Encoded protein: CASSLFNRDTYEQYF.

V is TRBV7-2 and J is TRBJ1-4; tentative D call: TRBD1 (5 bases). V shed 5 bases and J shed 7 bases, with 14 bases lying between them. This CDR3 spans 14 amino acids. CDR1 and CDR2 from the germline V gene are SGHTA and FQGNSA. The CDR3 nucleotides are TGTGCCAGCAGCCCACTTGCGGGGGGTGAAAAACTGTTTTTT. It is translated as CASSPLAGGEKLFF. Full variable domain (remainder filled in from reference TRBV7-2 and TRBJ1-4): GAGVSQSPSNKVTEKGKDVELRCDPISGHTALYWYRQSLGQGLEFLIYFQGNSAPDKSGLPSDRFSAERTGGSVSTLTIQRTQQEDSAVYLCASSPLAGGEKLFFGSGTQLSVL.

A note on this clonotype: Its ends do not fully match the called genes, so a read error is possible. The V gene is TRBV2, the J gene TRBJ1-1; D call uncertain. Looked up from germline, CDR1 is SNHLY and CDR2 is FYNNEI. The CDR3 spans 15 residues. The chain's CDR3 is CASREVGRLNTEAFF. CDR3 nucleotide sequence: TGTGCCAGCAGAGAAGTCGGACGTTTGAACACTGAAGCTTTCTTT.

This clonotype was seen once. Germline and junction disagree at one end, which may indicate a read error. The chain links TRBV12-3 or TRBV12-4 to TRBJ2-3; 12 bases fit TRBD2. The CDR3 runs 19 residues. CDR3 amino acids: CTSSLEGMTSGRTADTQYF. DNA for the CDR3: TGTACCAGCAGTTTAGAGGGGATGACTAGCGGGAGAACAGCAGATACGCAGTATTTT.

This clonotype appeared many times. V usage is TRBV27 and J usage is TRBJ2-1; D not certain. Germline V gene data show CDR1 as MNHEY and CDR2 as SMNVEV (reference sequence). The CDR3 runs to 12 residues. Trimming removed 3 bases at V and 9 bases at J, with 9 bases between. CDR3 in DNA: TGTGCCAGCAGTTTCCCGCAACGTGAGCAGTTCTTC. This codes for CASSFPQREQFF.

This clonotype has just a few counts. V gene TRBV5-6 combines with J gene TRBJ1-5; tentatively, D is TRBD1 (6 bases). The CDR3 is made up of 14 amino acids. Germline lookup yields CDR1 SGHDT and CDR2 YYEEEE. V gave up 3 bases and J gave up 5 bases, with 12 bases separating them. CDR3 bases: TGTGCCAGCAGCTCCAGGGGTTGGGATCAGCCCCAGCATTTT. Encoded protein: CASSSRGWDQPQHF.

The chain uses TRBV7-9 and TRBJ2-1; D not certain. The CDR3 length is 15 residues. CDR1 and CDR2 (germline): SEHNR, FQNEAQ (reference sequence). The V end was cut by 4 bases, the J end by 5 bases, with 15 bases between. Here the CDR3 DNA reads TGTGCCAGCAGCTCCCGGGCCCCTTCAGACAATGAGCAGTTCTTC. It is translated as CASSSRAPSDNEQFF.

The chain couples TRBV5-1 to TRBJ2-3; D gene uncertain. Germline V lookup: CDR1 SGHRS, CDR2 YFSETQ. CDR3 length: 15 residues. The germline V and J ends were trimmed by 3 bases and 0 bases, with 11 bases remaining between them. In DNA, the CDR3 is TGCGCCAGCAGCTCGGAACCTCTTAGCACAGATACGCAGTATTTT. Its protein is CASSSEPLSTDTQYF.

This chain uses TRBV10-1 with TRBJ2-1; TRBD2 agrees at 11 bases. The CDR3 is 17 amino acids. The ends lost 3 bases at V and 4 bases at J; junction bases unmatched: 8. Per germline, CDR1 WNHNN and CDR2 SYGVQD (reference sequence). Here the CDR3 reads CASSDGSASGRYNEQFF. DNA of the CDR3: TGCGCCAGCAGTGATGGGAGCGCTAGCGGGAGGTACAATGAGCAGTTCTTC.

The chain is built from TRBV5-1 and TRBJ2-7, with D possibly TRBD2 on 5 matching bases. Germline-derived CDR1 and CDR2 are SGHRS and YFSETQ. V lost 3 bases and J 0 bases, leaving 16 bases between the germline ends. CDR3 length equals 16 residues. The DNA for the CDR3 is TGCGCCAGCAGCTGGCAAGAGGTCCGGGGCTCCTACGAGCAGTACTTC. It is translated as CASSWQEVRGSYEQYF. Looking up the rest from reference TRBV5-1 and TRBJ2-7 gives the full variable domain: KAGVTQTPRYLIKTRGQQVTLSCSPISGHRSVSWYQQTPGQGLQFLFEYFSETQRNKGNFPGRFSGRQFSNSRSEMNVSTLELGDSALYLCASSWQEVRGSYEQYFGPGTRLTVT.

This clonotype was counted many times. The CDR3 sequence is CSARDRSLGKNIQYF. DNA of the CDR3: TGCAGTGCTAGAGACCGGTCCCTGGGCAAAAACATTCAGTACTTC. The chain employs TRBV20-1 and TRBJ2-4, with unresolved D. Trimming pared 0 bases from V and 3 bases from J, leaving 12 bases between. Germline lookup yields CDR1 DFQATT and CDR2 SNEGSKA (reference sequence). This CDR3 contains 15 residues.

This chain links TRBV3-1 with TRBJ1-2; 12 bases map to TRBD1. Per the germline V gene, CDR1 is LGHDT and CDR2 is YNNKEL (reference sequence). CDR3 length: 16 residues. Trimming at V came to 4 bases and at J to 8 bases, leaving 11 bases not matched to a gene. The CDR3 sequence: CASSLEGTGGARGYTF. The CDR3 DNA reads as TGTGCCAGCAGCCTCGAGGGGACAGGGGGCGCGCGAGGCTACACCTTC.

This clonotype was counted between two and nine times. The rearrangement joins TRBV6-2 or TRBV6-3 to TRBJ2-7, with 8 bases lining up with TRBD2. From germline, CDR1 is MNHEY and CDR2 SVGEGT. The CDR3 spans 13 residues. Trimming removed 6 bases from V and 2 bases from J; junction bases left unmatched: 3. The chain's CDR3 is CASRLAGPYEQYV. CDR3 coding DNA: TGTGCCAGCAGGCTAGCGGGTCCCTACGAGCAGTACGTC.

The chain couples TRBV20-1 to TRBJ2-1; D unresolved. Per the germline V gene, CDR1 is DFQATT and CDR2 is SNEGSKA (reference sequence). The CDR3 covers 15 residues. Trimming took off 0 bases at V and 6 bases at J, with 15 bases between the two ends. CDR3 sequence (DNA): TGCAGTGCTAGAGATCCCTACTGGGAAGGCAATGAGCAGTTCTTC. Its protein is CSARDPYWEGNEQFF.

This clonotype was seen more than once but under ten times. V gene TRBV6-1 combines with J gene TRBJ1-1; D remains unclear. Germline lookup yields CDR1 MNHNS and CDR2 SASEGT. V was pared by 0 bases and J by 3 bases, with 14 bases between. CDR3 length: 16 residues. The CDR3 nucleotides read TGTGCCAGCAGTGAAGCGATGGGGAGGATGTACACTGAAGCTTTCTTT. Residues: CASSEAMGRMYTEAFF.